This entry lists 32 T cell receptor beta chains sequenced from one sample in a study of T cells in Graves' hyperthyroidism and ophthalmopathy. TCR beta CDR3 regions were amplified from RNA. First-round RT-PCR targeting the TCR CDR3 was performed with the HTBI primer set. TCRdb redid the calling of the multiplex PCR reads with MiXCR, one entry per CDR3 protein. Of roughly 500,000 distinct CDR3 sequences detected, approximately 24% appear once; the ten largest clones hold around 11%. Sequencing input: blood. The source is a woman in her 30s with Graves' ophthalmopathy.

This clonotype was picked up many times. The chain joins TRBV15 to TRBJ2-7, with no clear D. The CDR3 is 13 residues long. CDR1 is LNHNV and CDR2 is YYDKDF in the germline V gene (reference sequence). V was cut by 0 bases and J by 4 bases, with 7 bases left in between. The CDR3, as DNA: TGTGCCACCAGCAGAGATATCTGGTACGAGCAGTACTTC. It is translated as CATSRDIWYEQYF.

CDR3 loop: CATSTSYSEIQETQYF. CDR3 nucleotide sequence: TGTGCCACCAGCACGAGCTATAGCGAGATCCAAGAGACCCAGTACTTC. The chain carries TRBV15 and TRBJ2-5, with a weak D call TRBD2 (5 bases). Trimming removed 4 bases from V and 1 base from J, with 16 bases in between. There are 16 residues in the CDR3. The germline gives CDR1 LNHNV, CDR2 YYDKDF (reference sequence).

This clonotype was seen ten or more times. V gene TRBV12-3 or TRBV12-4 combines with J gene TRBJ1-5; no firm D call. This CDR3 has 14 residues. V was pared by 8 bases and J by 6 bases, with 17 bases between. The chain's CDR3 is CASGSSGSGQPQHF. CDR3 nucleotide sequence: TGTGCCAGCGGGTCCTCCGGGTCGGGTCAGCCCCAGCATTTT.

This clonotype was detected many times. The chain employs TRBV20-1 and TRBJ2-7, with 12 bases identical to TRBD2. Germline lookup yields CDR1 DFQATT and CDR2 SNEGSKA (reference sequence). This CDR3 is built from 13 residues. V shed 3 bases and J 5 bases; nucleotides not matched to a gene: 2. As DNA, the CDR3 is TGCAGTGCTAGTCTAGCGGGGGGGAACGAGCAGTACTTC. Its translation is CSASLAGGNEQYF.

This clonotype was seen many times. DNA for the CDR3: TGTGCCAGCAGCTCGACAGGGAACACTGAAGCTTTCTTT. Protein sequence: CASSSTGNTEAFF. The genes are TRBV7-3 and TRBJ1-1; possibly TRBD1 for D (6 bases). The CDR3 consists of 13 residues. CDR1 SGHTA and CDR2 FQGTGA come from the germline V gene. Trimming took 4 bases from V and 1 from J, leaving 7 bases between them.

This clonotype was picked up many times. The chain carries TRBV27 and TRBJ1-1, with TRBD1 identical over 8 bases. The junction had 11 bases not matched to a gene; V was cut back by 6 bases and J by 11 bases. The CDR3 extends over 13 amino acids. CDR1 is MNHEY and CDR2 is SMNVEV in the germline V gene (reference sequence). The CDR3 nucleotides are TGTGCCAGCAGGCCGTCTGGACAGGGTATGGCTTTCTTT. It yields the protein CASRPSGQGMAFF.

To note about this clonotype: Being one base from a much bigger clone, this may be a read error. The chain recombines TRBV10-3 with TRBJ2-7, with D perhaps matching TRBD2 (5 bases). The CDR3 is 12 residues long. Germline loops: CDR1 ENHRY, CDR2 SYGVKD. CDR3 sequence reads: CAISFEVGEQCF. The CDR3 DNA reads TGTGCCATCAGCTTTGAGGTCGGGGAGCAGTGCTTC.

The table lists this clonotype with many counts. This sequence joins TRBV10-2 and TRBJ2-7; TRBD1 agrees at 10 bases. The CDR3 contains 15 residues. Germline-derived CDR1 and CDR2 are WSHSY and SAAADI. Losses at the gene ends were 7 bases for V and 5 bases for J; bases not matched to a gene: 11. CDR3 region: CASTLWGQGNHEQYF. The DNA for the CDR3 is TGCGCCAGCACCCTATGGGGACAGGGGAATCACGAGCAGTACTTC.

This clonotype was observed many times. V gene TRBV28 combines with J gene TRBJ2-7, with 9 positions matching TRBD1. Germline trimming cut 4 bases from V and 0 bases from J; bases unmatched to any gene: 19. The CDR3 is 20 residues long. Germline V gene lookup returns CDR1 MDHEN and CDR2 SYDVKM. CDR3 DNA sequence: TGTGCCAGCAGTTGCTGGGTTCAGGGACAGGGCTCCTGTCGCTCCTACGAGCAGTACTTC. Its translation is CASSCWVQGQGSCRSYEQYF. Full variable domain (outside the CDR3, taken from reference TRBV28 and TRBJ2-7): DVKVTQSSRYLVKRTGEKVFLECVQDMDHENMFWYRQDPGLGLRLIYFSYDVKMKEKGDIPEGYSVSREKKERFSLILESASTNQTSMYLCASSCWVQGQGSCRSYEQYFGPGTRLTVT.

This clonotype was found many times. V is TRBV12-3 or TRBV12-4 and J is TRBJ1-2, with D tentatively TRBD1 (6 bases). The V and J ends lost 2 bases and 3 bases respectively, with 13 bases between them. The CDR3 runs 15 residues. The CDR3: CASSLSARGDYGYTF. The CDR3 DNA sequence: TGTGCCAGCAGTTTAAGTGCCAGGGGTGACTATGGCTACACCTTC.

The genes are TRBV12-3 or TRBV12-4 and TRBJ2-3; 11 bases are shared with TRBD1. This CDR3 comprises 16 residues. Losses at the gene ends were 6 bases for V and 5 bases for J; bases not matched to a gene: 10. The CDR3 loop reads CASRLRDRGGRDTQYF. CDR3 sequence (DNA): TGTGCCAGCAGGCTCCGGGACAGGGGGGGGAGAGATACGCAGTATTTT.

This clonotype has a count of ten or more. This chain uses TRBV4-1 with TRBJ1-1; tentatively, D is TRBD1 (6 bases). The CDR3 sequence is 16 residues long. CDR1 is MGHRA and CDR2 is YSYEKL in the germline V gene. Trimming shortened V by 1 base and J by 3 bases, and 15 bases separated the two germline ends. The CDR3 sequence: CASSQVRGRGDTEAFF. CDR3 DNA sequence: TGCGCCAGCAGCCAAGTGCGGGGAAGGGGGGACACTGAAGCTTTCTTT.

This clonotype occurred many times. This chain connects TRBV5-1 to TRBJ1-5; 9 positions match TRBD1. The germline V gene encodes CDR1 SGHRS and CDR2 YFSETQ. V lost 4 bases to trimming and J lost 5 bases; unmatched junction nucleotides: 7. This CDR3 has 15 amino acids. CDR3 amino acids: CASSPGQGSDQPQHF. The CDR3 nucleotides are TGCGCCAGCAGCCCGGGACAGGGATCGGATCAGCCCCAGCATTTT.

There are many counts of this clonotype. The chain combines TRBV29-1 with TRBJ1-2; 7 bases match TRBD1. The CDR3 has 13 amino acids. V shed 6 bases, J shed 4 bases, and the junction held 8 bases outside the gene matches. CDR1 and CDR2 from the germline V gene are SQVTM and ANQGSEA. In DNA form, the CDR3 reads TGCAGCGTGTCGGACAGGCTCTCCTATGGCTACACCTTC. As protein: CSVSDRLSYGYTF.

The chain couples TRBV20-1 to TRBJ2-3; 7 bases match TRBD2. The J segment lost 2 bases and the V segment lost 6 bases, leaving 5 bases of the junction unmatched. The V gene's germline CDR1 is DFQATT and CDR2 SNEGSKA (reference sequence). This CDR3 region has 13 residues. The CDR3 nucleotides read TGCAGTGCGAGCGGGACTAACACAGATACGCAGTATTTT. Protein: CSASGTNTDTQYF.

The genes are TRBV27 and TRBJ1-6; 7 nucleotides agree with TRBD1. Losses at the gene ends were 2 bases for V and 5 bases for J; bases not matched to a gene: 3. The CDR3 has 15 amino acids. Germline V gene lookup returns CDR1 MNHEY and CDR2 SMNVEV (reference sequence). In DNA, the CDR3 is TGTGCCAGCAGTTTACGGGGGACAGATAATTCACCCCTCCACTTT. Protein product: CASSLRGTDNSPLHF.

This clonotype has a count of ten or more. The rearrangement links TRBV12-3 or TRBV12-4 to TRBJ1-2, with 8 bases that match TRBD1. Germline trimming cut 2 bases from V and 4 bases from J; bases unmatched to any gene: 6. The CDR3 sequence is 15 residues long. CDR3 nucleotide sequence: TGTGCCAGCAGTTTACTGGGACAGGCGCCCTATGGCTACACCTTC. Protein product: CASSLLGQAPYGYTF.

The rearrangement links TRBV12-3 or TRBV12-4 to TRBJ2-4; unclear D gene. This CDR3 spans 16 amino acids. V lost 5 bases, J lost 0 bases, and 14 bases lay in between. In DNA form, the CDR3 reads TGTGCCAGCAGTGAACGGGCGGAAATAGCCAAAAACATTCAGTACTTC. Amino acid sequence: CASSERAEIAKNIQYF.

V gene TRBV28 combines with J gene TRBJ1-4, with 7 bases matching TRBD1. This CDR3 has 16 amino acids. Germline loops: CDR1 MDHEN, CDR2 SYDVKM. After removal of 4 bases from V and 2 bases from J, the junction contained 7 bases not matched to a gene. DNA for the CDR3: TGTGCCAGCAGTTCAAGGACAGGCTTGACTAATGAAAAACTGTTTTTT. Protein sequence: CASSSRTGLTNEKLFF.

The V gene is TRBV28, the J gene TRBJ2-7; no clear D. The CDR3 has 16 amino acids. V was shortened by 6 bases and J by 3 bases, with 21 bases between the two germline ends. The germline gives CDR1 MDHEN, CDR2 SYDVKM. Here the CDR3 reads CASSSRAARAVYEQYF. In DNA, the CDR3 is TGTGCCAGCAGCTCACGGGCGGCTAGGGCGGTCTACGAGCAGTACTTC.

CDR3 protein: CASSPAAWDPINTEAFF. DNA for the CDR3: TGTGCCAGCAGTCCAGCTGCGTGGGACCCTATCAACACTGAAGCTTTCTTT. This chain links TRBV2 with TRBJ1-1; weak D call: TRBD1 (5 bases). Trimming stripped 5 bases from V and 2 bases from J, with 21 bases between. Germline V CDR1 and CDR2: SNHLY, FYNNEI. This CDR3 region has 17 residues.

This clonotype came up many times. V gene TRBV5-1 combines with J gene TRBJ1-1; TRBD1 might be the D (5 bases). Trimming left V 0 bases short and J 2 bases short, with 11 bases between. CDR1 is SGHRS and CDR2 is YFSETQ in the germline V gene. The CDR3 consists of 15 residues. As DNA, the CDR3 is TGCGCCAGCAGCTTGGACGAGGGGCGAAACACTGAAGCTTTCTTT. Translated: CASSLDEGRNTEAFF.

In this sample, this clonotype turned up a few times. The rearrangement links TRBV6-5 to TRBJ2-7, with 13 bases aligning to TRBD2. The trim removed 4 bases at V and 12 bases at J, leaving 9 bases unmatched. Germline V gene sequence: CDR1 MNHEY, CDR2 SVGAGI. The CDR3 has 14 residues. CDR3 DNA sequence: TGTGCCAGCAGTTCCCAGACTAGCGGGAGGTCATTGTACTTC. It yields the protein CASSSQTSGRSLYF.

At least ten counts were recorded for this clonotype. V gene TRBV6-2 or TRBV6-3 combines with J gene TRBJ1-5; 7 bases align to TRBD1. Germline V gene sequence: CDR1 MNHEY, CDR2 SVGEGT. The CDR3 runs 14 residues. V was clipped by 5 bases and J by 6 bases; unmatched bases: 7. CDR3: CASSQGQVRQPQHF. CDR3 coding DNA: TGTGCCAGCAGTCAAGGACAGGTCCGTCAGCCCCAGCATTTT.

The gene calls are TRBV29-1 and TRBJ1-2; D perhaps matches TRBD1 (6 bases). The CDR3 consists of 15 residues. V was clipped by 7 bases and J by 0 bases, with 18 bases between them. Germline V lookup: CDR1 SQVTM, CDR2 ANQGSEA. The CDR3 protein is CSATRGRGANYGYTF. As DNA, the CDR3 is TGCAGCGCGACGCGGGGGCGCGGGGCTAACTATGGCTACACCTTC. The variable domain in full, completed from reference TRBV29-1 and TRBJ1-2, reads SAVISQKPSRDICQRGTSLTIQCQVDSQVTMMFWYRQQPGQSLTLIATANQGSEATYESGFVIDKFPISRPNLTFSTLTVSNMSPEDSSIYLCSATRGRGANYGYTFGSGTRLTVV.

This clonotype was seen ten or more times. In nucleotides, the CDR3 is TGTGCCAGCAGTTTATCAGCAGCGACCTACGAGCAGTACTTC. As protein: CASSLSAATYEQYF. V gene TRBV28 combines with J gene TRBJ2-7; D is uncertain. The CDR3 extends over 14 amino acids. CDR1 and CDR2 (germline): MDHEN, SYDVKM. Trimming stripped 1 base from V and 2 bases from J, with 9 bases between.

The chain has TRBV12-3 or TRBV12-4 and TRBJ2-4; D uncertain. This CDR3 region has 13 residues. The V end was cut by 3 bases, the J end by 6 bases, with 9 bases between. CDR3 amino acids: CASSFGGRNIQYF. The CDR3 bases are TGTGCCAGCAGTTTTGGTGGAAGAAACATTCAGTACTTC.

This clonotype has a handful of counts. The rearrangement links TRBV4-1 to TRBJ2-5, with 11 bases that match TRBD1. Germline assignment: CDR1 MGHRA and CDR2 YSYEKL. V dropped 2 bases and J dropped 5; count of bases not matched to a gene: 7. This CDR3 comprises 16 residues. CDR3 DNA sequence: TGCGCCAGCAGCCAAAGGGACAGGGGGTTTGCGGAGACCCAGTACTTC. As protein: CASSQRDRGFAETQYF.

This chain connects TRBV7-8 to TRBJ1-2; no reliable D call. Per germline, CDR1 SGHVS and CDR2 FQNEAQ. CDR3 size: 15 residues. Trimming pared 5 bases from V and 4 bases from J, leaving 17 bases between. This CDR3 is CASSLGGPTGYGYTF. CDR3 DNA: TGTGCCAGCAGCCTAGGAGGACCGACTGGCTATGGCTACACCTTC. Together with reference TRBV7-8 and TRBJ1-2, the CDR3 gives the full variable domain: GAGVSQSPRYKVAKRGQDVALRCDPISGHVSLFWYQQALGQGPEFLTYFQNEAQLDKSGLPSDRFFAERPEGSVSTLKIQRTQQEDSAVYLCASSLGGPTGYGYTFGSGTRLTVV.

V and J are TRBV28 and TRBJ2-6, with D unresolved. The V gene lost 5 bases and the J gene lost 0 bases, with 8 bases spanning the gap. CDR3 length: 15 amino acids. The germline V gene has CDR1 MDHEN and CDR2 SYDVKM. The CDR3 spells CASSQTHSGANVLTF. The CDR3 DNA follows: TGTGCCAGCAGTCAGACTCACTCTGGGGCCAACGTCCTGACTTTC.

This clonotype was seen at least ten times. This rearrangement joins TRBV7-9 to TRBJ1-2, with D tentatively TRBD1 (5 bases). This CDR3 has 15 residues. From germline, CDR1 is SEHNR and CDR2 FQNEAQ (reference sequence). V lost 3 bases to trimming and J lost 8 bases, with 19 bases between them. CDR3 loop: CASSFSGAGTDGYTF. The CDR3 DNA sequence: TGTGCCAGCAGCTTCTCGGGCGCCGGGACGGACGGCTACACCTTC.

This sequence joins TRBV6-2 or TRBV6-3 and TRBJ1-2, with D maybe TRBD1 (6 bases). CDR3 length: 15 amino acids. Trimming cost V 2 bases and J 4 bases, with 14 bases left between them. Germline CDR1 reads MNHEY; CDR2 reads SVGEGT. DNA for the CDR3: TGTGCCAGCAGTTACCAGAGTACAGGGAGCTATGGCTACACCTTC. This sequence encodes CASSYQSTGSYGYTF.